The sample holds a few counts of the clone carrying this T cell receptor beta chain. Its target is not known. This entry belongs to a study of cytomegalovirus exposure and HLA in healthy donors. The study's findings and limits: Among TCR sequences, most were rare, though some public TCRs appeared in many donors. Specific recognition of CMV antigens was confirmed in vitro for a few chains (all CMV-associated).

Separate from the roughly 670-subject first cohort, the roughly 120-subject validation cohort was the one that the donors belonged to. This CDR3 has 14 amino acids. Per germline, CDR1 KGHSH and CDR2 LQKENI. V trimming: 5 bases; J trimming: 4 bases; junction bases outside the gene matches: 6. Produced via immunoSEQ multiplex PCR; TCRdb's table is partial and in-frame only. The data show 250,000 to 400,000 clones, roughly nine tenths seen once. The TCR originated in a woman in her 30s in good health and CMV-seropositive. The chain combines TRBV18 with TRBJ2-7; 9 positions match TRBD1. Sequencing was carried out using PBMCs. CDR3 sequence: CASSTGTGQYEQYF. The CDR3 bases are TGTGCCAGCTCAACCGGGACAGGGCAATACGAGCAGTACTTC. Drawing the rest from reference TRBV18 and TRBJ2-7, the complete variable domain is NAGVMQNPRHLVRRRGQEARLRCSPMKGHSHVYWYRQLPEEGLKFMVYLQKENIIDESGMPKERFSAEFPKEGPSILRIQQVVRGDSAAYFCASSTGTGQYEQYFGPGTRLTVT.